The table lists the clone carrying this T cell receptor (beta chain) with a count of one. As yet, its antigen is unknown. This entry belongs to a study of CD8 T cells in Susac syndrome. Blood CD8+ and CD4+ T cells underwent high-throughput TCR beta sequencing. Stable or active relapsing-remitting multiple sclerosis, untreated and meeting revised McDonald criteria, defined the controls. V shed 2 bases and J shed 4 bases, with 10 bases lying between them. The germline CDR1 and CDR2 sequences are SGHRS and YFSETQ. The CDR3 totals 14 residues. Reverse transcription used about 0.45 to 1 ug RNA and random hexamers. TCR beta CDR3 was amplified by immunoSEQ covering 54 Vbeta and 13 Jbeta. TCRdb fed the immunoSEQ multiplex PCR reads into MiXCR, producing one record per CDR3 protein. This sample yields 200,000 or so distinct CDR3 sequences, of which 90% to 95% are seen a single time; approximately 0.097% belongs to the top ten.

Findings of the study overall: By the study's own acknowledgment, its TCR sequencing and HLA analysis included relatively few individuals.

The clonotype comes from a human donor with multiple sclerosis. This chain uses TRBV5-1 with TRBJ1-5; possibly TRBD1 for D (5 bases). Sequencing was carried out using CD4+ T cells from PBMCs. Here the CDR3 reads CASSLGAGNQPQHF. Written as DNA, the CDR3 is TGCGCCAGCAGCTTAGGGGCAGGTAATCAGCCCCAGCATTTT.